The source of this TCR beta chain is a study of blood T cell repertoires in COVID-19. Study in general: Sources were T cells, B-cell-depleted T cells, or PBMCs; the material itself was cDNA or gDNA.

The method was immunoSEQ multiplex PCR; TCRdb's version includes in-frame clones alone and lacks a portion of them. The data show 250,000 to 350,000 clones, with roughly 83% seen just once and more than 1.4% held by the top ten. The germline CDR1 and CDR2 sequences are LNHDA and SQIVND (reference sequence). This CDR3 is 12 amino acids long. Trimming took off 3 bases at V and 9 bases at J, with 11 bases between the two ends. Enrolment of Seattle patients took place during active infection, and they were followed longitudinally. The V call is TRBV19, the J call TRBJ1-1, with TRBD1 as a possible D gene (5 bases). What was sequenced was peripheral blood. The receptor comes from a human donor with COVID-19, enrolled during active disease. The donor label of this sample is uncertain. Written as DNA, the CDR3 is TGTGCCAGTAGTATTTCGGAGGGGAAAGCTTTCTTT. It encodes CASSISEGKAFF.